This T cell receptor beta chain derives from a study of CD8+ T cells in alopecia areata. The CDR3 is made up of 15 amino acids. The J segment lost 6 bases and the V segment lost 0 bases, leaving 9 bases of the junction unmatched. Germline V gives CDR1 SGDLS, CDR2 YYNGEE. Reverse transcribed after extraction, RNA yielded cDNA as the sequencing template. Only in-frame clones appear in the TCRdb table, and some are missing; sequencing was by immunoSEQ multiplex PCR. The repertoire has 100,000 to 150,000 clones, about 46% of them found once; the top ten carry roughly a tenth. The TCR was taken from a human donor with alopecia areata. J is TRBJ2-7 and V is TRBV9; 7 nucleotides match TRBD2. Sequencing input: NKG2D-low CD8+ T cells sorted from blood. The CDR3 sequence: CASSVAVGGAVEQYF. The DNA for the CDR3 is TGTGCCAGCAGCGTAGCTGTGGGAGGGGCTGTCGAGCAGTACTTC.